This TCR beta chain was recovered during a study of CD8 T cells in ankylosing spondylitis. Broader study findings: Clones tied to disease were said to be significantly enriched in matched ankylosing spondylitis synovial fluid. Earlier studies detected some motif variants in reactive arthritis synovial fluid and blood. Peripheral blood samples showed relatively rare disease-linked clones, and these clones were CD8+. Ankylosing spondylitis blood seemed to carry a telltale TCR beta motif made of under ten highly homologous variants.

Making use of molecular barcodes, quantitative 5'-RACE generated TCR beta libraries. Using its own MiXCR run on the 5' RACE reads, TCRdb lists one record per CDR3 protein. Among 470,000 or so distinct CDR3 sequences, 25% to 30% were seen once, and the ten largest hold 0.89%. Germline trimming cut 5 bases from V and 2 bases from J; bases unmatched to any gene: 4. From germline, CDR1 is SGHAT and CDR2 FQDESV (reference sequence). This CDR3 has 15 residues. As concerns this clonotype: The antigen remains undetermined.

This clonotype originated in a male donor with ankylosing spondylitis. The source material was blood, either unsorted or a sorted T cell fraction (not recorded which). This chain links TRBV11-1 with TRBJ2-1, with 9 bases aligning to TRBD2. CDR3 sequence (DNA): TGTGCCAGCAGCGACCCTAGCGGGACCTACAATGAGCAGTTCTTC. This sequence encodes CASSDPSGTYNEQFF.